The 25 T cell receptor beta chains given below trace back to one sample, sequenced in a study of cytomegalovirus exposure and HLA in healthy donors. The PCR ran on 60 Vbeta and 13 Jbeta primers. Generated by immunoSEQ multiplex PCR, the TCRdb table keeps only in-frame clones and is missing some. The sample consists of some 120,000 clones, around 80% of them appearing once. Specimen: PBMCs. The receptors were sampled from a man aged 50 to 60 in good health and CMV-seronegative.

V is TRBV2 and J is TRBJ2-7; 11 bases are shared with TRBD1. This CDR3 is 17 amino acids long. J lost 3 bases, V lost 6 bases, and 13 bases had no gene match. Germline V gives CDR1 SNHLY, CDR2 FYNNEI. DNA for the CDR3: TGTGCCAGCAGGGCTACGACCGCCGGGACAGGGGGCTACGAGCAGTACTTC. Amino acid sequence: CASRATTAGTGGYEQYF.

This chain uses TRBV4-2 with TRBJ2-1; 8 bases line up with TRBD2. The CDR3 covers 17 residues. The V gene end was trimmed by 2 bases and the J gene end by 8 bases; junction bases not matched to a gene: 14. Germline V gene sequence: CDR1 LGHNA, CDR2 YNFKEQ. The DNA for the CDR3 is TGTGCCAGCAGCCAAAGGTTACCGGGACTAGGAGGCGATGAGCAGTTCTTC. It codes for CASSQRLPGLGGDEQFF.

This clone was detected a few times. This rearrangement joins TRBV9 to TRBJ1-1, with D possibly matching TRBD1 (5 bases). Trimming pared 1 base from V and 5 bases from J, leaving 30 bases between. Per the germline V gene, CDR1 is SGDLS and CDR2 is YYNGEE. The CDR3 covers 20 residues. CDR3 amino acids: CASSVRGILRLTVFWTEAFF. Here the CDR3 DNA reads TGTGCCAGCAGCGTAAGGGGAATCCTACGGTTGACAGTCTTCTGGACTGAAGCTTTCTTT.

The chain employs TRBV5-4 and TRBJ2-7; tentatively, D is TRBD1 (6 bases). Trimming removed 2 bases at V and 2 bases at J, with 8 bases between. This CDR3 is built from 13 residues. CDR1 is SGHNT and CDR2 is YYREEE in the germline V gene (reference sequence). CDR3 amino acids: CASSLQGTYEQYF. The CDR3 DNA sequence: TGTGCCAGCAGCTTACAGGGTACCTACGAGCAGTACTTC. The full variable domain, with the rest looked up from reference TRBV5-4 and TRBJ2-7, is ETGVTQSPTHLIKTRGQQVTLRCSSQSGHNTVSWYQQALGQGPQFIFQYYREEENGRGNFPPRFSGLQFPNYSSELNVNALELDDSALYLCASSLQGTYEQYFGPGTRLTVT.

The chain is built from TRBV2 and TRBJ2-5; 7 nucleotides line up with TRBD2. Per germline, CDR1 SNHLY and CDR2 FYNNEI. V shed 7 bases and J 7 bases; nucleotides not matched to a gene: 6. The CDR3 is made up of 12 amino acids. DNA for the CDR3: TGTGCCAGCAATCGACTAGCCGGGACCCAGTACTTC. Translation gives CASNRLAGTQYF.

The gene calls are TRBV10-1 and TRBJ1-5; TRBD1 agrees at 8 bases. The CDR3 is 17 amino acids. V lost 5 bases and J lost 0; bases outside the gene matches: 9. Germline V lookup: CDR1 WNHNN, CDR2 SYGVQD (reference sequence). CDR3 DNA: TGCGCCAGCAGTAAGGGGGACAGGAACAATAGCAATCAGCCCCAGCATTTT. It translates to CASSKGDRNNSNQPQHF.

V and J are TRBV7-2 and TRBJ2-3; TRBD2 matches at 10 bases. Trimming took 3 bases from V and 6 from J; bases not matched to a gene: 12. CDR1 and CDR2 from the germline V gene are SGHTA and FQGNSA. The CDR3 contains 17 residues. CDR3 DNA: TGTGCCAGCAGCTTGGGGGTCGGAGCGGGGGGGCCTGATACGCAGTATTTT. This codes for CASSLGVGAGGPDTQYF.

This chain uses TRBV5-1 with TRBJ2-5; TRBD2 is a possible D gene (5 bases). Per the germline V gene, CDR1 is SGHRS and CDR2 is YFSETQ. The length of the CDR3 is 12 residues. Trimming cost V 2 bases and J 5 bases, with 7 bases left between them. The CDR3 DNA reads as TGCGCCAGCAGCTTAAGGGAGGAGACCCAGTACTTC. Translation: CASSLREETQYF.

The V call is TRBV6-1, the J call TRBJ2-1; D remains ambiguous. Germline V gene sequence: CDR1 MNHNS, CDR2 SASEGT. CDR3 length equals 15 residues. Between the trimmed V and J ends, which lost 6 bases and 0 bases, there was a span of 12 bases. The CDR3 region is CASSVVESSYNEQFF. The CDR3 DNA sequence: TGTGCCAGCAGCGTAGTCGAGAGCTCCTACAATGAGCAGTTCTTC.

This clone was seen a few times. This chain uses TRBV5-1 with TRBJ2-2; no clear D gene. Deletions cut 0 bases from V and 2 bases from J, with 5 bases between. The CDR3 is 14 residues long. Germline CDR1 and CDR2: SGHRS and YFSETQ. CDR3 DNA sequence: TGCGCCAGCAGCTTGGGGCCTAACACCGGGGAGCTGTTTTTT. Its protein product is CASSLGPNTGELFF.

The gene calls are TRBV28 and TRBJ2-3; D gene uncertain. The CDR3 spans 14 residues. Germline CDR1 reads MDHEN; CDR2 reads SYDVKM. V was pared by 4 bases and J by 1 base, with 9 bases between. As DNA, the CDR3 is TGTGCCAGCAGTTCCGGCGGTGGCACAGATACGCAGTATTTT. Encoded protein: CASSSGGGTDTQYF.

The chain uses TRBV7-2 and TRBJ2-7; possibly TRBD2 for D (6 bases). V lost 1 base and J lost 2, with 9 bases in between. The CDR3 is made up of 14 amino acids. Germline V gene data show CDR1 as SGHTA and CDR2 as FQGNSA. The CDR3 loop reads CASSLGRRAYEQYF. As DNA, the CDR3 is TGTGCCAGCAGCTTAGGGAGGAGGGCCTACGAGCAGTACTTC.

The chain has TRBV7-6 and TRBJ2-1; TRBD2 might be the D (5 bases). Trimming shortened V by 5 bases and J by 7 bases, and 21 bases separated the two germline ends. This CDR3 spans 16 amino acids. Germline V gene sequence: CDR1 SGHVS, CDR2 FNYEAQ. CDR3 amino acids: CASSPNPPRGGNEQFF. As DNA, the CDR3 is TGTGCCAGCAGCCCAAACCCTCCCCGGGGTGGGAATGAGCAGTTCTTC. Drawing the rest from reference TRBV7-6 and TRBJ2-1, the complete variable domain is GAGVSQSPRYKVTKRGQDVALRCDPISGHVSLYWYRQALGQGPEFLTYFNYEAQQDKSGLPNDRFSAERPEGSISTLTIQRTEQRDSAMYRCASSPNPPRGGNEQFFGPGTRLTVL.

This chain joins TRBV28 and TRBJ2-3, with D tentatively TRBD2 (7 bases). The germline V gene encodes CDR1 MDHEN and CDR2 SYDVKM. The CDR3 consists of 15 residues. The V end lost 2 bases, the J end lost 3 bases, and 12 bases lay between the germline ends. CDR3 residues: CASSLGGAGTDTQYF. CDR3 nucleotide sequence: TGTGCCAGCAGTTTAGGGGGGGCAGGGACAGATACGCAGTATTTT.

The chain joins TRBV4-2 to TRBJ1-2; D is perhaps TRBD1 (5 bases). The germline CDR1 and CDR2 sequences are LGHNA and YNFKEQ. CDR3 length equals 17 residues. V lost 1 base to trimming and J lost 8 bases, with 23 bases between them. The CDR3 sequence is CASSQGGQDGRLHGYTF. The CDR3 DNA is TGTGCCAGCAGCCAAGGGGGCCAAGACGGACGCCTTCACGGCTACACCTTC.

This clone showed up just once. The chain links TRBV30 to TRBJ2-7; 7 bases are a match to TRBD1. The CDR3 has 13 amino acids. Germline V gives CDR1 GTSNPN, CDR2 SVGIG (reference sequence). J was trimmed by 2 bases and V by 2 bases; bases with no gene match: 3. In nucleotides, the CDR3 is TGTGCCTGGAGTACGACAGGGCCCTACGAGCAGTACTTC. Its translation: CAWSTTGPYEQYF.

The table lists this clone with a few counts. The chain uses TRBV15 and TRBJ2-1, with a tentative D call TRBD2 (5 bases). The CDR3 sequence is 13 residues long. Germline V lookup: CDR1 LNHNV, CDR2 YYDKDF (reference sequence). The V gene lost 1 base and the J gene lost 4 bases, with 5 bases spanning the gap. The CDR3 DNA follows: TGTGCCACCAGCAGAGGAGGGTACAATGAGCAGTTCTTC. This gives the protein CATSRGGYNEQFF.

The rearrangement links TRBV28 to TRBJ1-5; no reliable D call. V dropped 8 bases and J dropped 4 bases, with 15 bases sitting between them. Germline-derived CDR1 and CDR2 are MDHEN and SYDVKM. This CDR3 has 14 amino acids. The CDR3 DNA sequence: TGTGCCAGCTCATATCGGGGAGGGAATCAGCCCCAGCATTTT. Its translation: CASSYRGGNQPQHF.

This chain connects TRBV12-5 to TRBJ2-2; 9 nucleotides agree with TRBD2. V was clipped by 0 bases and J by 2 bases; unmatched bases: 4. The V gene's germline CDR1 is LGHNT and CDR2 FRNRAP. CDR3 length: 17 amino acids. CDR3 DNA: TGTGCTAGTGGTTTGGTACTAGCGGGCCTTAACACCGGGGAGCTGTTTTTT. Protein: CASGLVLAGLNTGELFF.

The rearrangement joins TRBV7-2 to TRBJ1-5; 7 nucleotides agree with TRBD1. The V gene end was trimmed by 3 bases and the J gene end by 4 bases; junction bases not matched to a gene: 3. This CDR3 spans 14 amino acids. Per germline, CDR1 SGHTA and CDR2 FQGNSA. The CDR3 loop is CASSLLRGNQPQHF. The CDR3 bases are TGTGCCAGCAGCTTGCTCAGGGGGAATCAGCCCCAGCATTTT.

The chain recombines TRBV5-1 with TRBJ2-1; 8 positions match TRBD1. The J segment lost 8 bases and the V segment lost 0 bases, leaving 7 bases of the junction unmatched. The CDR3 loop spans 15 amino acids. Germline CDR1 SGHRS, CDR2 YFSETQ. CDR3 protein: CASSLGGTGLDEQFF. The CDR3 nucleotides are TGCGCCAGCAGCTTGGGAGGGACAGGCCTCGATGAGCAGTTCTTC.

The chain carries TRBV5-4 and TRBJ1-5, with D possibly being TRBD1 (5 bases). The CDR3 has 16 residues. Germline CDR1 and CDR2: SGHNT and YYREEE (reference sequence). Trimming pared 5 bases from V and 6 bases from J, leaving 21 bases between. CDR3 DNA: TGTGCCAGCAGTTCCGGGGGGAGGGGTGCGAGTCAGCCCCAGCATTTT. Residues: CASSSGGRGASQPQHF.

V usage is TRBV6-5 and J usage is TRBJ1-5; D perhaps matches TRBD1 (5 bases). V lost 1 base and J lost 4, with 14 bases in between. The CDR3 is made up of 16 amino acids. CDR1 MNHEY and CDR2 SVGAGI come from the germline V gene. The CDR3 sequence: CASSYFRQNPNQPQHF. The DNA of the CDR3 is TGTGCCAGCAGTTACTTTCGACAGAATCCTAATCAGCCCCAGCATTTT.

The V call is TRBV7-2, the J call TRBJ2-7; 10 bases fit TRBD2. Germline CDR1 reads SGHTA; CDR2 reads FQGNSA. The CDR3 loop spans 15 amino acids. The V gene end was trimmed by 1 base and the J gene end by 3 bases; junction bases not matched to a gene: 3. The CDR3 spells CASSLDPSGGYEQYF. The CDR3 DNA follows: TGTGCCAGCAGCTTAGATCCTAGCGGGGGCTACGAGCAGTACTTC.

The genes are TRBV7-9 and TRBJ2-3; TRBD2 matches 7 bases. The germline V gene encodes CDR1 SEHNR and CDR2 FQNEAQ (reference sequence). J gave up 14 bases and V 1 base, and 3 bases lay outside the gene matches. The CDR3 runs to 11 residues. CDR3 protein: CASSLGGGPYF. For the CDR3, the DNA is TGTGCCAGCAGCTTAGGGGGGGGTCCGTATTTT. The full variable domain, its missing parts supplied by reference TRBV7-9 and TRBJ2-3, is DTGVSQNPRHKITKRGQNVTFRCDPISEHNRLYWYRQTLGQGPEFLTYFQNEAQLEKSRLLSDRFSAERPKGSFSTLEIQRTEQGDSAMYLCASSLGGGPYFGPGTRLTVL.